This is a list of T cell receptor beta chains from one sample in a study of cytomegalovirus exposure and HLA in healthy donors. The repertoire was sequenced with immunoSEQ multiplex PCR; TCRdb's copy has only in-frame clones and lacks some. The sample lists about 120,000 clones; approximately 67% were seen once. The specimen sequenced was PBMCs. Source of these receptors: a man younger than 30 in good health and CMV-seronegative. Both conserved end residues are part of each CDR3. A D gene is named only where the DNA matches it firmly. Some rows mark clone size as missing; the rest say once, few, many or name a class of expanded clone.

v_gene: TRBV19
abundance: -
j_gene: TRBJ1-5
d_gene: -
CDR3aa: CASSRIGDSNQPQHF
CDR3nt: TGTGCCAGTAGCAGGATAGGGGATAGCAATCAGCCCCAGCATTTT

v_gene: TRBV11-2
abundance: -
j_gene: TRBJ2-7
d_gene: -
CDR3aa: CASSLGRGYEQYF
CDR3nt: TGTGCCAGCAGCTTAGGGCGAGGCTACGAGCAGTACTTC

v_gene: TRBV19
abundance: -
j_gene: TRBJ2-2
d_gene: TRBD2
CDR3aa: CASSALAWTGELFF
CDR3nt: TGTGCCAGTAGTGCACTAGCGTGGACCGGGGAGCTGTTTTTT

v_gene: TRBV27
abundance: -
j_gene: TRBJ2-2
d_gene: TRBD2
CDR3aa: CASSPRGVTGTGELFF
CDR3nt: TGTGCCAGCAGCCCTCGGGGGGTTACAGGCACCGGGGAGCTGTTTTTT

v_gene: TRBV27
abundance: -
j_gene: TRBJ1-2
d_gene: -
CDR3aa: CASRVSHSYGYTF
CDR3nt: TGTGCCAGCAGGGTGTCCCACTCCTATGGCTACACCTTC

v_gene: TRBV12-5
abundance: -
j_gene: TRBJ1-1
d_gene: TRBD1
CDR3aa: CASGLQKGDRPFF
CDR3nt: TGTGCTAGTGGTTTGCAGAAAGGGGACAGGCCTTTCTTT

v_gene: TRBV4-2
abundance: -
j_gene: TRBJ2-3
d_gene: TRBD2
CDR3aa: CASSQGGLAGEKDTQYF
CDR3nt: TGTGCCAGCAGCCAAGGCGGACTAGCGGGGGAGAAAGATACGCAGTATTTT

v_gene: TRBV5-1
abundance: -
j_gene: TRBJ2-7
d_gene: -
CDR3aa: CASSLGINEQYF
CDR3nt: TGCGCCAGCAGCTTGGGTATAAACGAGCAGTACTTC

v_gene: TRBV5-1
abundance: once
j_gene: TRBJ1-2
d_gene: -
CDR3aa: CASSPRGADYGYTF
CDR3nt: TGCGCCAGCAGCCCACGGGGGGCTGACTATGGCTACACCTTC

v_gene: TRBV19
abundance: once
j_gene: TRBJ2-3
d_gene: -
CDR3aa: CASSKGETQYF
CDR3nt: TGTGCCAGTAGTAAGGGGGAGACGCAGTATTTT

v_gene: TRBV11-2
abundance: -
j_gene: TRBJ2-5
d_gene: TRBD1
CDR3aa: CASSFLDREETQYF
CDR3nt: TGTGCCAGCAGCTTCCTGGACAGGGAGGAGACCCAGTACTTC

v_gene: TRBV5-8
abundance: -
j_gene: TRBJ2-7
d_gene: -
CDR3aa: CASSLGQDYEQYF
CDR3nt: TGTGCCAGCAGCTTGGGACAGGACTACGAGCAGTACTTC

v_gene: TRBV28
abundance: -
j_gene: TRBJ1-1
d_gene: -
CDR3aa: CASSPAGRSEAFF
CDR3nt: TGTGCCAGCAGCCCTGCAGGGAGGAGTGAAGCTTTCTTT

v_gene: TRBV6-5
abundance: few
j_gene: TRBJ2-7
d_gene: TRBD1
CDR3aa: CASRGTGNPYEQYF
CDR3nt: TGTGCCAGCAGGGGGACAGGGAATCCCTACGAGCAGTACTTC

v_gene: TRBV7-2
abundance: -
j_gene: TRBJ2-7
d_gene: -
CDR3aa: CASSIPGQKNYEQYF
CDR3nt: TGTGCCAGCAGCATACCGGGACAAAAGAACTACGAGCAGTACTTC

v_gene: TRBV6-5
abundance: -
j_gene: TRBJ2-7
d_gene: -
CDR3aa: CASSTSPGVQYF
CDR3nt: TGTGCCAGCAGTACATCCCCGGGAGTGCAGTACTTC

v_gene: TRBV6-6
abundance: -
j_gene: TRBJ2-2
d_gene: -
CDR3aa: CASSYLGTGELFF
CDR3nt: TGTGCCAGCAGTTACCTCGGCACCGGGGAGCTGTTTTTT

v_gene: TRBV29-1
abundance: few
j_gene: TRBJ2-7
d_gene: TRBD1
CDR3aa: CSVNGQGRWEQYF
CDR3nt: TGCAGCGTTAACGGACAGGGAAGGTGGGAGCAGTACTTC